One sample yielded the 32 T cell receptor beta chains listed below, sequenced in a study of cytomegalovirus exposure and HLA in healthy donors. TCRdb's copy holds only in-frame clones and misses some; the assay was immunoSEQ multiplex PCR. Of almost 200,000 clones listed, roughly 77% were seen once; the top ten hold about 1.2%. The sample comprised PBMCs. The source is a woman in her 30s in good health and CMV-seronegative.

This chain links TRBV5-1 with TRBJ2-5; TRBD2 is a possible D gene (5 bases). Germline V lookup: CDR1 SGHRS, CDR2 YFSETQ. The CDR3 covers 13 residues. The V end was cut by 4 bases, the J end by 1 base, with 8 bases between. For the CDR3, the DNA is TGCGCCAGCAGCCCTCGGGGCCAAGAGACCCAGTACTTC. Translated, it gives CASSPRGQETQYF.

The chain recombines TRBV2 with TRBJ1-1; tentative D call: TRBD1 (5 bases). This CDR3 is 16 amino acids long. Germline V gives CDR1 SNHLY, CDR2 FYNNEI. V was clipped by 2 bases and J by 0 bases, with 13 bases between them. CDR3: CASSEQGPSMNTEAFF. The CDR3 DNA sequence: TGTGCCAGCAGTGAACAGGGTCCCTCCATGAACACTGAAGCTTTCTTT.

The chain links TRBV2 to TRBJ1-5; TRBD1 matches at 8 bases. CDR1 and CDR2 from the germline V gene are SNHLY and FYNNEI. Unmatched junction bases numbered 17, after V lost 6 bases and J lost 4 bases. The CDR3 length is 18 residues. The CDR3 DNA reads TGTGCCAGCAGAGCCGGGACAGGACAACTCAACGGGAATCAGCCCCAGCATTTT. Residues: CASRAGTGQLNGNQPQHF.

The chain couples TRBV6-1 to TRBJ2-3, with D unclear. CDR3 size: 12 residues. Per the germline V gene, CDR1 is MNHNS and CDR2 is SASEGT. Trimming pared 8 bases from V and 0 bases from J, leaving 6 bases between. CDR3 loop: CASGLSTDTQYF. For the CDR3, the DNA is TGTGCCAGCGGGCTGAGCACAGATACGCAGTATTTT.

The chain carries TRBV27 and TRBJ1-2, with TRBD1 as a possible D gene (6 bases). The CDR3 contains 12 residues. V shed 0 bases and J shed 7 bases, with 6 bases lying between them. Germline CDR1 and CDR2: MNHEY and SMNVEV (reference sequence). The CDR3 nucleotides read TGTGCCAGCAGTTTATCGGGGGCTGGCTACACCTTC. Translation: CASSLSGAGYTF.

V gene TRBV5-1 combines with J gene TRBJ1-2, with TRBD1 matching over 10 bases. Germline CDR1 and CDR2: SGHRS and YFSETQ. With V trimmed by 4 bases and J by 2 bases, 5 bases remained unmatched. The CDR3 length is 15 residues. CDR3: CASSLTGGWNYGYTF. As DNA, the CDR3 is TGCGCCAGCAGCCTGACAGGGGGCTGGAACTATGGCTACACCTTC.

The rearrangement joins TRBV27 to TRBJ2-7; 9 positions agree with TRBD1. CDR1 is MNHEY, CDR2 SMNVEV, per germline (reference sequence). CDR3 length: 18 residues. J lost 4 bases, V lost 0 bases, and 13 bases had no gene match. CDR3 DNA sequence: TGTGCCAGCAGTTTATCATCTGGAGTAAGGACAGGGGCTTACGAGCAGTACTTC. Translated, it gives CASSLSSGVRTGAYEQYF.

This clone has just a few counts. V gene TRBV5-1 combines with J gene TRBJ2-1; 7 nucleotides line up with TRBD2. Trimming removed 0 bases from V and 0 bases from J; junction bases left unmatched: 3. CDR1 is SGHRS and CDR2 is YFSETQ in the germline V gene. The CDR3 runs 16 residues. CDR3 bases: TGCGCCAGCAGCTTGGCCTGGGGGGGCTCCTACAATGAGCAGTTCTTC. Its protein is CASSLAWGGSYNEQFF.

V and J are TRBV28 and TRBJ1-5, with 8 bases identical to TRBD1. Losses at the gene ends were 7 bases for V and 7 bases for J; bases not matched to a gene: 9. Germline values: CDR1 MDHEN, CDR2 SYDVKM. CDR3 size: 14 residues. The CDR3 DNA is TGTGCCAGCAAGTTACAGGGGGATGTACAGCCCCAGCATTTT. Its protein is CASKLQGDVQPQHF.

The CDR3 spells CASNGQLNTEAFF. CDR3 DNA sequence: TGTGCCAGCAACGGACAGCTGAACACTGAAGCTTTCTTT. The rearrangement links TRBV5-6 to TRBJ1-1; possible D gene TRBD1, 6 bases. The V end was cut by 6 bases, the J end by 0 bases, with 9 bases between. The germline V gene has CDR1 SGHDT and CDR2 YYEEEE. The CDR3 has 13 residues.

The chain links TRBV30 to TRBJ2-7; D gene uncertain. The CDR3 is 14 residues long. Germline V gene sequence: CDR1 GTSNPN, CDR2 SVGIG (reference sequence). Deletions cut 1 base from V and 1 base from J, with 11 bases between. The chain's CDR3 is CAWSATTPSYEQYF. CDR3 sequence (DNA): TGTGCCTGGAGTGCCACGACACCATCCTACGAGCAGTACTTC.

The CDR3 spells CASSAQGPFEAFF. The CDR3 DNA reads as TGCGCCAGCAGTGCCCAGGGTCCATTTGAAGCTTTCTTT. The rearrangement joins TRBV10-1 to TRBJ1-1; D might be TRBD1 (5 bases). Trimming pared 4 bases from V and 7 bases from J, leaving 13 bases between. CDR1 is WNHNN, CDR2 SYGVQD, per germline (reference sequence). This CDR3 contains 13 residues.

CDR3 nucleotides: TGTGCCAGCAGCTTGGGGCTAAGGGGACAGGGAAGGGACTATGGCTACACCTTC. Its translation is CASSLGLRGQGRDYGYTF. The chain combines TRBV5-4 with TRBJ1-2, with TRBD1 matching 9 bases. This CDR3 contains 18 residues. The germline CDR1 and CDR2 sequences are SGHNT and YYREEE (reference sequence). The J segment lost 3 bases and the V segment lost 0 bases, leaving 12 bases of the junction unmatched. Full variable domain (outside the CDR3, taken from reference TRBV5-4 and TRBJ1-2): ETGVTQSPTHLIKTRGQQVTLRCSSQSGHNTVSWYQQALGQGPQFIFQYYREEENGRGNFPPRFSGLQFPNYSSELNVNALELDDSALYLCASSLGLRGQGRDYGYTFGSGTRLTVV.

This chain joins TRBV5-1 and TRBJ1-5; D unclear. V was trimmed by 0 bases and J by 4 bases, leaving 11 bases between them. Germline CDR1 reads SGHRS; CDR2 reads YFSETQ. The CDR3 has 15 amino acids. The CDR3 DNA sequence: TGCGCCAGCAGCTTGGGGGGAGTTGGAAATCAGCCCCAGCATTTT. It yields the protein CASSLGGVGNQPQHF.

This clone appeared a single time. This chain joins TRBV6-1 and TRBJ1-5, with D perhaps matching TRBD1 (5 bases). Trimming removed 4 bases from V and 0 bases from J, with 13 bases in between. CDR3 length: 16 amino acids. Germline CDR1 is MNHNS and CDR2 is SASEGT. The CDR3 region is CASSARQTYSNQPQHF. Written as DNA, the CDR3 is TGTGCCAGCAGTGCCCGACAGACTTATAGCAATCAGCCCCAGCATTTT.

The chain links TRBV19 to TRBJ2-1, with D possibly being TRBD2 (6 bases). Germline loops: CDR1 LNHDA, CDR2 SQIVND (reference sequence). V lost 7 bases, J lost 7 bases, and 20 bases lay in between. This CDR3 contains 15 residues. CDR3 DNA: TGTGCCAGTAAAGTCGCGGCGGGGCGATGGAATGAGCAGTTCTTC. Its translation is CASKVAAGRWNEQFF.

This clone was detected once. The identical CDR3 is also encoded by other nucleotide sequences in the sample. The chain combines TRBV30 with TRBJ1-3; D unclear. Germline-derived CDR1 and CDR2 are GTSNPN and SVGIG (reference sequence). The length of the CDR3 is 12 residues. V lost 3 bases, J lost 4 bases, and 7 bases lay in between. The CDR3 DNA reads as TGTGCCTGGAGCCCGGGGGGAAACACCATATATTTT. This sequence encodes CAWSPGGNTIYF.

The chain uses TRBV5-1 and TRBJ1-5; no definite D call. Germline V gene sequence: CDR1 SGHRS, CDR2 YFSETQ. V was cut by 0 bases and J by 2 bases, with 9 bases left in between. The CDR3 consists of 15 residues. CDR3 nucleotide sequence: TGCGCCAGCAGCTTGGCGGGGATGGGCAATCAGCCCCAGCATTTT. It encodes CASSLAGMGNQPQHF. Drawing the rest from reference TRBV5-1 and TRBJ1-5, the complete variable domain is KAGVTQTPRYLIKTRGQQVTLSCSPISGHRSVSWYQQTPGQGLQFLFEYFSETQRNKGNFPGRFSGRQFSNSRSEMNVSTLELGDSALYLCASSLAGMGNQPQHFGDGTRLSIL.

The genes are TRBV28 and TRBJ1-5; D not resolved. The CDR3 extends over 14 amino acids. The germline V gene has CDR1 MDHEN and CDR2 SYDVKM. Trimming shortened V by 9 bases and J by 0 bases, and 12 bases separated the two germline ends. The DNA for the CDR3 is TGTGCCAGTAGACGACTGTTTAGCAATCAGCCCCAGCATTTT. Its protein is CASRRLFSNQPQHF.

The V call is TRBV9, the J call TRBJ2-7; D is ambiguous. Germline V gene sequence: CDR1 SGDLS, CDR2 YYNGEE. V was cut by 4 bases and J by 3 bases, with 8 bases left in between. The CDR3 spans 12 residues. The CDR3 region is CASSSSDYEQYF. CDR3 coding DNA: TGTGCCAGCAGCTCCTCAGACTACGAGCAGTACTTC.

The rearrangement uses TRBV5-6 and TRBJ1-4; 8 positions agree with TRBD1. In germline, CDR1 is SGHDT, CDR2 YYEEEE. The CDR3 is made up of 15 amino acids. The V segment lost 3 bases and the J segment 5 bases; nucleotides outside the gene matches: 6. The CDR3 is CASSSRDRRNEKLFF. As DNA, the CDR3 is TGTGCCAGCAGCTCCCGGGACAGGAGGAATGAAAAACTGTTTTTT.

V is TRBV6-5 and J is TRBJ2-2; TRBD1 aligns across 10 bases. CDR1 and CDR2 (germline): MNHEY, SVGAGI. The V and J ends lost 4 bases and 7 bases, in that order; junction bases with no gene match: 6. CDR3 length equals 15 residues. Written as DNA, the CDR3 is TGTGCCAGCAGTTCCCGGGGACAGGGGAACGGGGAGCTGTTTTTT. It specifies CASSSRGQGNGELFF.

This clone has a handful of counts. This chain connects TRBV5-1 to TRBJ2-5, with 9 bases lining up with TRBD2. Unmatched junction bases numbered 5, after V lost 0 bases and J lost 5 bases. This CDR3 is 15 amino acids long. Germline V gene lookup returns CDR1 SGHRS and CDR2 YFSETQ. As DNA, the CDR3 is TGCGCCAGCAGCTTGGGGCGGGGGGGCCCGGAGACCCAGTACTTC. It yields the protein CASSLGRGGPETQYF.

The V call is TRBV28, the J call TRBJ1-2; D may be TRBD1 (5 bases). CDR3 length: 11 amino acids. The germline gives CDR1 MDHEN, CDR2 SYDVKM. V lost 8 bases and J 5 bases, leaving 9 bases between the germline ends. The CDR3 nucleotides are TGTGCCAGCGGGACTAGGTATGGCTACACCTTC. Encoded protein: CASGTRYGYTF.

This chain joins TRBV6-1 and TRBJ2-2; the D gene is possibly TRBD1 (5 bases). CDR3 length: 16 residues. V lost 3 bases and J lost 2, with 13 bases in between. In germline, CDR1 is MNHNS, CDR2 SASEGT. CDR3 nucleotides: TGTGCCAGCAGTGATTATGGCAGGGAAAACACCGGGGAGCTGTTTTTT. Translated, it gives CASSDYGRENTGELFF.

The V gene is TRBV6-6, the J gene TRBJ1-5; TRBD1 matches 7 bases. With 7 bases clipped from V and 3 bases from J, the junction kept 6 bases outside the gene matches. Germline V lookup: CDR1 MNHNY, CDR2 SVGAGI (reference sequence). The CDR3 sequence is 14 residues long. The CDR3 DNA follows: TGTGCCAGCACCCCGACAGGGAACAATCAGCCCCAGCATTTT. Residues: CASTPTGNNQPQHF.

This chain links TRBV7-7 with TRBJ2-7; D might be TRBD1 (5 bases). The V gene lost 2 bases and the J gene lost 5 bases, with 10 bases spanning the gap. The CDR3 is made up of 13 amino acids. Per the germline V gene, CDR1 is SSHAT and CDR2 is FNYEAQ (reference sequence). CDR3 DNA sequence: TGTGCCAGCAGCTTAACTCAGGGCCACGAGCAGTACTTC. Encoded protein: CASSLTQGHEQYF.

The chain recombines TRBV12-5 with TRBJ1-5; D uncertain. Germline values: CDR1 LGHNT, CDR2 FRNRAP. This CDR3 has 15 amino acids. V was pared by 6 bases and J by 3 bases, with 15 bases between. The CDR3 DNA reads as TGTGCTAGTGGCCTAGGTGGGTCCGCCAATCAGCCCCAGCATTTT. Encoded protein: CASGLGGSANQPQHF.

The sample holds a few counts of this clone. V is TRBV7-6 and J is TRBJ1-1, with TRBD1 identical over 8 bases. V was clipped by 2 bases and J by 1 base; unmatched bases: 6. The CDR3 has 16 residues. CDR1 and CDR2 (germline): SGHVS, FNYEAQ. The CDR3 is CASSLKQTGANTEAFF. CDR3 DNA: TGTGCCAGCAGCTTAAAACAGACAGGGGCGAACACTGAAGCTTTCTTT.

The genes are TRBV6-1 and TRBJ2-5; 10 positions match TRBD2. The germline CDR1 and CDR2 sequences are MNHNS and SASEGT. The V and J ends lost 5 bases and 5 bases, in that order; junction bases with no gene match: 8. The CDR3 totals 15 residues. CDR3 region: CASSPSGRAGETQYF. Written as DNA, the CDR3 is TGTGCCAGCAGTCCAAGCGGGAGGGCCGGTGAGACCCAGTACTTC.

V gene TRBV20-1 combines with J gene TRBJ1-2; a weak D match, TRBD1 (6 bases). The CDR3 is made up of 11 amino acids. Germline CDR1 DFQATT, CDR2 SNEGSKA (reference sequence). Here the CDR3 DNA reads TGCAGCTCAGGGGTTTTCTATGGCTACACCTTC. Protein sequence: CSSGVFYGYTF.

This chain joins TRBV4-2 and TRBJ1-2, with TRBD1 matching over 7 bases. With 2 bases clipped from V and 0 bases from J, the junction kept 3 bases outside the gene matches. CDR3 length equals 15 residues. Germline loops: CDR1 LGHNA, CDR2 YNFKEQ. DNA for the CDR3: TGTGCCAGCAGCCAACTCCAGGGGGCTAACTATGGCTACACCTTC. Its protein is CASSQLQGANYGYTF.